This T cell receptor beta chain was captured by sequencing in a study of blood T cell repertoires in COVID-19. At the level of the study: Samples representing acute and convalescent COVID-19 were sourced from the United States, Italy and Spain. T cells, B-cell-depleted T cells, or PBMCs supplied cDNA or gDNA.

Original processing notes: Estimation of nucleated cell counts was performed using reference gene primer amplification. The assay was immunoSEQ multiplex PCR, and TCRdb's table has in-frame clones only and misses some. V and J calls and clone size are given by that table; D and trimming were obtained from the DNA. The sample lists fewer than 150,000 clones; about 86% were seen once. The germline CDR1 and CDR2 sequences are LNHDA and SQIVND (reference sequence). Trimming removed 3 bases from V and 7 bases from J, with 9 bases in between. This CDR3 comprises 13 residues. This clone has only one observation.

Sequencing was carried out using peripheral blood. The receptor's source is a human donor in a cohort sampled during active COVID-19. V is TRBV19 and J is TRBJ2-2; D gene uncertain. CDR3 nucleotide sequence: TGTGCCAGTAGTATCGCGGTCCGCGGGGAGCTGTTTTTT. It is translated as CASSIAVRGELFF.